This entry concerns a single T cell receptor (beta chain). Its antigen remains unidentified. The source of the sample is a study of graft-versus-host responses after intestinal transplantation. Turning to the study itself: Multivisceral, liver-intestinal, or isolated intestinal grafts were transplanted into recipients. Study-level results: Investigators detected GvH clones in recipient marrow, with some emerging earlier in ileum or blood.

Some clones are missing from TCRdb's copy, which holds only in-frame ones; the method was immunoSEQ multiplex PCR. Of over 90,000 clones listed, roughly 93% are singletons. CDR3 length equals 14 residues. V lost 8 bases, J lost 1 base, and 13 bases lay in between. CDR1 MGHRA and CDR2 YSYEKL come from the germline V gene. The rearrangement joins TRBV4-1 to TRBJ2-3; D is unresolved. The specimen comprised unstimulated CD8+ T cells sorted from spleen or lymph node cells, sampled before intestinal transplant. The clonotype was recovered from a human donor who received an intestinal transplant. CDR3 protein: CASDFGRRTDTQYF. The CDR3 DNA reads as TGCGCCAGCGACTTTGGGCGGCGCACAGATACGCAGTATTTT.